This passage covers 16 T cell receptor beta chains from one sample sequenced in a study of blood T cell repertoires in COVID-19. Data came from immunoSEQ multiplex PCR; TCRdb stores just in-frame clones and leaves some out. The data show 90,000 to 120,000 clones, about nine tenths seen once. Material: peripheral blood. These receptors originate from a man aged 50-60 years with active or convalescent COVID-19.

The rearrangement uses TRBV5-1 and TRBJ2-7; possibly TRBD1 for D (6 bases). The CDR3 sequence is 15 residues long. Germline assignment: CDR1 SGHRS and CDR2 YFSETQ. V gave up 5 bases and J gave up 6 bases, with 21 bases separating them. For the CDR3, the DNA is TGCGCCAGCAGTCATCCAGGGGAACCCCTTCCCGAGCAGTACTTC. It specifies CASSHPGEPLPEQYF.

This chain uses TRBV5-1 with TRBJ2-5, with TRBD2 matching over 11 bases. There are 15 residues in the CDR3. V was pared by 7 bases and J by 4 bases, with 9 bases of the junction left unmatched. Per the germline V gene, CDR1 is SGHRS and CDR2 is YFSETQ. Written as DNA, the CDR3 is TGCGCCAGCCAGGAGCTAGCGGGAGGAGGAGAGACCCAGTACTTC. As protein: CASQELAGGGETQYF.

This rearrangement joins TRBV18 to TRBJ2-1; maybe TRBD2 (6 bases). V was shortened by 0 bases and J by 3 bases, with 15 bases between the two germline ends. CDR1 and CDR2 (germline): KGHSH, LQKENI. This CDR3 comprises 17 residues. The DNA for the CDR3 is TGTGCCAGCTCACCACCGAATCGGAGGGCCCTCTACAATGAGCAGTTCTTC. It is translated as CASSPPNRRALYNEQFF. Complete variable domain (other parts from reference TRBV18 and TRBJ2-1): NAGVMQNPRHLVRRRGQEARLRCSPMKGHSHVYWYRQLPEEGLKFMVYLQKENIIDESGMPKERFSAEFPKEGPSILRIQQVVRGDSAAYFCASSPPNRRALYNEQFFGPGTRLTVL.

The V and J genes are TRBV18 and TRBJ2-1, with unresolved D. This CDR3 spans 15 amino acids. V lost 5 bases and J 9 bases, leaving 20 bases between the germline ends. CDR1 is KGHSH, CDR2 LQKENI, per germline. This CDR3 is CASSITLEVLGEQFF. CDR3 in DNA: TGTGCCAGCTCAATAACGTTAGAGGTTTTGGGTGAGCAGTTCTTC.

In this sample, this clone turned up once. The chain combines TRBV5-1 with TRBJ2-3; maybe TRBD2 (6 bases). The CDR3 contains 15 residues. Germline lookup yields CDR1 SGHRS and CDR2 YFSETQ. V dropped 2 bases and J dropped 0 bases, with 10 bases sitting between them. In nucleotides, the CDR3 is TGCGCCAGCAGCTTCCTAGCGCCAAGCACAGATACGCAGTATTTT. Translating it yields CASSFLAPSTDTQYF.

The chain has TRBV29-1 and TRBJ2-5; 12 bases agree with TRBD2. Germline-derived CDR1 and CDR2 are SQVTM and ANQGSEA. The CDR3 covers 13 residues. Unmatched junction bases numbered 5, after V lost 7 bases and J lost 5 bases. The CDR3 bases are TGCAGCGGGAGACTAGCGGGAGTTGAGACCCAGTACTTC. It is translated as CSGRLAGVETQYF.

The V gene is TRBV9, the J gene TRBJ1-5; a weak D match, TRBD1 (6 bases). Germline CDR1 SGDLS, CDR2 YYNGEE. This CDR3 comprises 15 residues. V dropped 3 bases and J dropped 9 bases, with 19 bases sitting between them. This chain's CDR3 is CASSARDTRGGPQHF. CDR3 DNA: TGTGCCAGCAGCGCCCGGGACACCCGCGGGGGGCCCCAGCATTTT.

Only a few counts were recorded for this clone. The chain has TRBV7-9 and TRBJ2-7; 10 bases line up with TRBD2. J lost 2 bases, V lost 4 bases, and 8 bases had no gene match. The length of the CDR3 is 16 residues. The germline V gene encodes CDR1 SEHNR and CDR2 FQNEAQ (reference sequence). For the CDR3, the DNA is TGTGCCAGCAGCTACCTCGGGACTAGCGCTCCCTACGAGCAGTACTTC. Amino acids: CASSYLGTSAPYEQYF.

With regard to this clone: This sample also contains other DNA sequences that code for the same CDR3. This rearrangement joins TRBV30 to TRBJ1-5; no clear D gene. Germline V CDR1 and CDR2: GTSNPN, SVGIG (reference sequence). Trimming pared 0 bases from V and 3 bases from J, leaving 9 bases between. The CDR3 has 14 amino acids. The CDR3 bases are TGTGCCTGGAGTGTTGAGGGAAACAATCAGCCCCAGCATTTT. It encodes CAWSVEGNNQPQHF.

J is TRBJ1-1 and V is TRBV7-8; no definite D call. Trimming took 4 bases from V and 3 from J, leaving 12 bases between them. From germline, CDR1 is SGHVS and CDR2 FQNEAQ. The length of the CDR3 is 14 residues. In nucleotides, the CDR3 is TGTGCCAGCAGCTCCGGGTTTAGCGACACTGAAGCTTTCTTT. Translation gives CASSSGFSDTEAFF.

This chain joins TRBV7-2 and TRBJ1-3; unclear D gene. The V gene's germline CDR1 is SGHTA and CDR2 FQGNSA. Trimming left V 5 bases short and J 3 bases short, with 14 bases between. CDR3 length: 15 amino acids. CDR3 amino acids: CASSLPNGFGNTIYF. DNA for the CDR3: TGTGCCAGCAGCCTCCCTAACGGGTTTGGAAACACCATATATTTT.

The chain couples TRBV29-1 to TRBJ1-6; maybe TRBD1 (5 bases). Per germline, CDR1 SQVTM and CDR2 ANQGSEA. V gave up 5 bases and J gave up 5 bases, with 10 bases separating them. CDR3 length equals 13 residues. CDR3 nucleotide sequence: TGCAGCGTTCGGGCAGGGAATAATTCACCCCTCCACTTT. It codes for CSVRAGNNSPLHF.

The chain is built from TRBV29-1 and TRBJ2-3; TRBD2 matches 7 bases. Germline V gene data show CDR1 as SQVTM and CDR2 as ANQGSEA. The ends lost 4 bases at V and 3 bases at J; junction bases unmatched: 7. The CDR3 is made up of 14 amino acids. The CDR3 bases are TGCAGCGTTGTCTGGACTAGTGGTACAGATACGCAGTATTTT. It codes for CSVVWTSGTDTQYF.

V gene TRBV12-5 combines with J gene TRBJ2-3; 7 bases are a match to TRBD2. With 1 base clipped from V and 1 base from J, the junction kept 5 bases outside the gene matches. The CDR3 has 16 residues. Germline values: CDR1 LGHNT, CDR2 FRNRAP. The CDR3 bases are TGTGCTAGTGGTTTGGGACGGGAGGCTCGCACAGATACGCAGTATTTT. Translated, it gives CASGLGREARTDTQYF.

V and J are TRBV10-3 and TRBJ1-1; 10 nucleotides line up with TRBD1. CDR1 is ENHRY and CDR2 is SYGVKD in the germline V gene. The ends lost 6 bases at V and 4 bases at J; junction bases unmatched: 8. The CDR3 sequence is 15 residues long. CDR3 DNA sequence: TGTGCCATCAGGCCACCGACAGGGGGCCTCACTGAAGCTTTCTTT. Translating gives CAIRPPTGGLTEAFF.

The CDR3, as DNA: TGTGCCAGCAGCCAGAAGACAGTTACCTACGAGCAGTACTTC. Translated: CASSQKTVTYEQYF. The rearrangement links TRBV5-6 to TRBJ2-7; D is perhaps TRBD1 (5 bases). This CDR3 has 14 residues. Per the germline V gene, CDR1 is SGHDT and CDR2 is YYEEEE. V lost 4 bases to trimming and J lost 2 bases, with 13 bases between them. Filled out from reference TRBV5-6 and TRBJ2-7, the complete variable domain reads DAGVTQSPTHLIKTRGQQVTLRCSPKSGHDTVSWYQQALGQGPQFIFQYYEEEERQRGNFPDRFSGHQFPNYSSELNVNALLLGDSALYLCASSQKTVTYEQYFGPGTRLTVT.